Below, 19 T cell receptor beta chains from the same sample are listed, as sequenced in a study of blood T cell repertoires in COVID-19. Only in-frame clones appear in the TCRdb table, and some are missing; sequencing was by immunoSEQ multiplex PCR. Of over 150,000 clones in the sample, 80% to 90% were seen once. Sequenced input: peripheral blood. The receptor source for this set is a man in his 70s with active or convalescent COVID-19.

The CDR3 region has the DNA TGTGCCAGCAGCTTGGGGGCTGCAACTAATGAAAAACTGTTTTTT. Its translation is CASSLGAATNEKLFF. The J gene is TRBJ1-4, the V gene TRBV5-5; no firm D call. The CDR3 has 15 residues. The V gene lost 0 bases and the J gene lost 0 bases, with 6 bases spanning the gap. CDR1 is SGHKS and CDR2 is YYEKEE in the germline V gene (reference sequence).

In nucleotides, the CDR3 is TGCGCCAGCAGCTCGCAGGGGGCTGCGACTGAAGCTTTCTTT. It yields the protein CASSSQGAATEAFF. The chain combines TRBV5-1 with TRBJ1-1, with 8 positions matching TRBD1. This CDR3 contains 14 residues. CDR1 and CDR2 (germline): SGHRS, YFSETQ. Unmatched junction bases numbered 6, after V lost 3 bases and J lost 5 bases.

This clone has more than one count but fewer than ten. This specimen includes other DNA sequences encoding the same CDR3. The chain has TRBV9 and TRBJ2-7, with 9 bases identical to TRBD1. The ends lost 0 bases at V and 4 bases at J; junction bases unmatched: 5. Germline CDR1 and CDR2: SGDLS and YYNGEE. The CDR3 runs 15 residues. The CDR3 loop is CASSVAGQGPYEQYF. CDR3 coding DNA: TGTGCCAGCAGCGTAGCGGGACAGGGCCCATACGAGCAGTACTTC.

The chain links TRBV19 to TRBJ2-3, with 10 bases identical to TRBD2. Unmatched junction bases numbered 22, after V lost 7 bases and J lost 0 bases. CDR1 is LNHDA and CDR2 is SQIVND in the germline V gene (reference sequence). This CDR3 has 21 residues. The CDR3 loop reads CASKNTDRGLAAPGSTDTQYF. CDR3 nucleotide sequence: TGTGCCAGTAAGAATACGGACAGAGGACTAGCGGCCCCGGGGAGCACAGATACGCAGTATTTT.

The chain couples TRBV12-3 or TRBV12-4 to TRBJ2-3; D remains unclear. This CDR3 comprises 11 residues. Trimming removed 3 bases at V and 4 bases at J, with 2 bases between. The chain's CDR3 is CASSFSDTQYF. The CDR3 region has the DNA TGTGCCAGCAGTTTCTCAGATACGCAGTATTTT.

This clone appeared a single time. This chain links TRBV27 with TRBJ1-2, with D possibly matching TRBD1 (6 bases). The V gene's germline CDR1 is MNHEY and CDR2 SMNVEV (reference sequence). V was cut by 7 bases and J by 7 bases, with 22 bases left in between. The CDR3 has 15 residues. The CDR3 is CASNPAGGAFGGYTF. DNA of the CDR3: TGTGCCAGCAACCCGGCCGGGGGGGCGTTTGGTGGCTACACCTTC.

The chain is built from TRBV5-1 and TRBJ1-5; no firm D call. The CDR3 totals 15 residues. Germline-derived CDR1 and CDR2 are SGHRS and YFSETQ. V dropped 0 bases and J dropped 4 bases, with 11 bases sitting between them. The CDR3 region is CASSLEPAGNQPQHF. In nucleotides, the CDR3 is TGCGCCAGCAGCTTGGAGCCGGCCGGGAATCAGCCCCAGCATTTT.

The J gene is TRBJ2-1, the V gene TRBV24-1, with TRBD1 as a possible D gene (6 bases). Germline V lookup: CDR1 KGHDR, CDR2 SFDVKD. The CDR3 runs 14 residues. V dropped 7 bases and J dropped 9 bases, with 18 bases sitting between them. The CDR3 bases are TGTGCCACCAGCCCCCCAGGGGTAGAAGCTGAGCAGTTCTTC. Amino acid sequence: CATSPPGVEAEQFF.

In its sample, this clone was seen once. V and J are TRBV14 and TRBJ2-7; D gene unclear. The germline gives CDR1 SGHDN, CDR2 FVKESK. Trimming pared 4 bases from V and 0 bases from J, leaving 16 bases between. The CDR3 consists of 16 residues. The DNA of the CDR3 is TGTGCCAGCAGCCCTCCTGGCTCAGGAAGCTCCTACGAGCAGTACTTC. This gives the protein CASSPPGSGSSYEQYF.

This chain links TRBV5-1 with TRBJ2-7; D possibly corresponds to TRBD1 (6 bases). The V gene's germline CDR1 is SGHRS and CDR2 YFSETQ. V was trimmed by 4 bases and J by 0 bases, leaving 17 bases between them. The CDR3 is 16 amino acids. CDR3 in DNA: TGCGCCAGCAGCGCAGCAGCCGGGACACGCTCCTACGAGCAGTACTTC. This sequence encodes CASSAAAGTRSYEQYF.

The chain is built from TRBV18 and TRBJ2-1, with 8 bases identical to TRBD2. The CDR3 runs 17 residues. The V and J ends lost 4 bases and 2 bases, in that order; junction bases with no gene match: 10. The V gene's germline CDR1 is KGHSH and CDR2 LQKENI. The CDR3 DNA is TGTGCCAGCTCACTAGGGGATAGCGGGACAACCTACAATGAGCAGTTCTTC. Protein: CASSLGDSGTTYNEQFF.

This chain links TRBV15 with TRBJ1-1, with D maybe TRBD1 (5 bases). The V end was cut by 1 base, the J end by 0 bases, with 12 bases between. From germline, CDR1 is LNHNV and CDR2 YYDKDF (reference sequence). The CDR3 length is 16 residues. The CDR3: CATSRGGATMNTEAFF. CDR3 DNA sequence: TGTGCCACCAGCAGAGGTGGGGCGACCATGAACACTGAAGCTTTCTTT.

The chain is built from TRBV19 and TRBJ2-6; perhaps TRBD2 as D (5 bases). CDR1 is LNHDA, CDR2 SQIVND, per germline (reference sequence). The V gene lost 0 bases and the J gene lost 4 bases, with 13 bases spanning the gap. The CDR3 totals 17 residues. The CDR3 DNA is TGTGCCAGTAGTATAGAGATGGGGAGATCCGGGGCCAACGTCCTGACTTTC. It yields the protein CASSIEMGRSGANVLTF.

The CDR3 region is CASSPGPSGLTDTQYF. In DNA, the CDR3 is TGTGCCAGCTCACCGGGTCCTAGCGGCCTCACAGATACGCAGTATTTT. This rearrangement joins TRBV18 to TRBJ2-3; 7 positions match TRBD2. The CDR3 covers 16 residues. The ends lost 3 bases at V and 2 bases at J; junction bases unmatched: 8. CDR1 and CDR2 from the germline V gene are KGHSH and LQKENI.

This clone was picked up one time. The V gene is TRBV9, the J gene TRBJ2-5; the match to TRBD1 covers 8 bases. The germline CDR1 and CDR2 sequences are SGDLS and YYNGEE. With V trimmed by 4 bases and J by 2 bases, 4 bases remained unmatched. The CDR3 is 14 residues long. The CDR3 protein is CASSPNRGQETQYF. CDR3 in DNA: TGTGCCAGCAGCCCGAACAGGGGGCAAGAGACCCAGTACTTC.

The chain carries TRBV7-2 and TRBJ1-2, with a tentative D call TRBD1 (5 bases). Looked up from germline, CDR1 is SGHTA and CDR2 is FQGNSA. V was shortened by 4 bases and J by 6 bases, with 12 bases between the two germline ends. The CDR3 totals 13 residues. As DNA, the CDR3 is TGTGCCAGCAGCTCCTCGGGACTTCATGGCTACACCTTC. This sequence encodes CASSSSGLHGYTF. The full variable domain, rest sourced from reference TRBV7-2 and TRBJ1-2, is GAGVSQSPSNKVTEKGKDVELRCDPISGHTALYWYRQSLGQGLEFLIYFQGNSAPDKSGLPSDRFSAERTGGSVSTLTIQRTQQEDSAVYLCASSSSGLHGYTFGSGTRLTVV.

CDR3 DNA sequence: TGCAGCGTTGGGGGGGATTATAATTCACCCCTCCACTTT. Protein sequence: CSVGGDYNSPLHF. V and J are TRBV29-1 and TRBJ1-6; a possible D gene is TRBD1 (5 bases). CDR1 is SQVTM and CDR2 is ANQGSEA in the germline V gene. V lost 4 bases, J lost 4 bases, and 8 bases lay in between. The CDR3 is 13 residues long.

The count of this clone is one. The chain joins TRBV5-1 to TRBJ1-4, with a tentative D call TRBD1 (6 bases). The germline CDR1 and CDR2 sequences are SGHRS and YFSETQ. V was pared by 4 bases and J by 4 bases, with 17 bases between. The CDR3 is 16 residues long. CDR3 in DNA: TGCGCCAGCAGCCCCAACCTCGGGACACTTAATGAAAAACTGTTTTTT. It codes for CASSPNLGTLNEKLFF. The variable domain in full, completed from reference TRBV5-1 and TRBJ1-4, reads KAGVTQTPRYLIKTRGQQVTLSCSPISGHRSVSWYQQTPGQGLQFLFEYFSETQRNKGNFPGRFSGRQFSNSRSEMNVSTLELGDSALYLCASSPNLGTLNEKLFFGSGTQLSVL.

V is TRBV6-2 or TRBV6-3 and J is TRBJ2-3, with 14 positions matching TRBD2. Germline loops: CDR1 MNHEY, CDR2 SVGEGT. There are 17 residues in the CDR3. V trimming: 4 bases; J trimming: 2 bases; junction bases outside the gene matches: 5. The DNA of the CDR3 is TGTGCCAGCAGTTCCGGACTAGCGGGAGGCTACACAGATACGCAGTATTTT. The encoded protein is CASSSGLAGGYTDTQYF.